This is a list of T cell receptor beta chains from one sample in a study of identical twins. TCRdb analysed the 5' RACE reads with MiXCR anew, one entry per CDR3 protein. The table shows some 500,000 distinct CDR3 sequences, with more than 13% occurring only once. These data were likewise used in another study, on yellow fever vaccine responses in identical twins.

The sample was CD4+ T cells sorted from blood. The receptor set was obtained from a woman younger than 30 in good health. Both conserved end residues are part of each CDR3. A D gene is named only where the DNA matches it firmly. The size entry is marked missing in some rows and otherwise reads once, few, many or a size class.

d_call	clone_size	v_call	j_call	cdr3_nt	cdr3_aa
-	-	TRBV5-8	TRBJ1-1	TGTGCCAGCAGCTTATACAGTTTTGGGACTGAAGCTTTCTTT	CASSLYSFGTEAFF
-	-	TRBV5-6	TRBJ1-2	TGTGCCAGCAGCTTGTTATTTGGCTACACCTTC	CASSLLFGYTF
TRBD1	few	TRBV5-1	TRBJ1-6	TGCGCCAGCAGCCCCACTGGACAGGATTCACCCCTCCACTTT	CASSPTGQDSPLHF
-	few	TRBV25-1	TRBJ2-3	TGTGCCAGCAACTCGCGCACAGATACGCAGTATTTT	CASNSRTDTQYF
-	few	TRBV7-2	TRBJ1-2	TGTGCCAGCAGCTTAGTCGCGGCAGGGTCCCTTACTAACTATGGCTACACCTTC	CASSLVAAGSLTNYGYTF
-	few	TRBV29-1	TRBJ2-1	TGCAGCGTTGCAGACAAGGCGGACAATGAGCAGTTCTTC	CSVADKADNEQFF
-	-	TRBV9	TRBJ2-2	TGTGCCAGCAGCGTAGCGGGGACGCTCACCGGGGAGCTGTTTTTT	CASSVAGTLTGELFF
TRBD2	-	TRBV10-3	TRBJ2-5	TGTGCCATCAGTGTAGCGGGGGGGCAAGAGACCCAGTACTTC	CAISVAGGQETQYF
-	once	TRBV2	TRBJ2-6	TGTGCCAGCACGCGGTTCTCTGGGGCCAACGTCCTGACTTTC	CASTRFSGANVLTF
TRBD2	many	TRBV12-3/TRBV12-4	TRBJ2-2	TGTGCCAGCAGTTTGGCTCTAGCGGAGCGCACCGGGGAGCTGTTTTTT	CASSLALAERTGELFF
TRBD1	many	TRBV19	TRBJ1-4	TGTGCCAGTAGTGCCGGGACAGGATTGGACGAAAAACTGTTTTTT	CASSAGTGLDEKLFF
-	few	TRBV25-1	TRBJ1-1	TGTGCCAGCAGTGAATCTAAGATCGGGAGGGGGACTGAAGCTTTCTTT	CASSESKIGRGTEAFF
TRBD1	many	TRBV27	TRBJ2-7	TGTGCCAGCAGTTTGGCGACAGGGGGCTCCTACGAGCAGTACTTC	CASSLATGGSYEQYF
TRBD2	-	TRBV5-1	TRBJ2-1	TGCGCCAGCAGCAGCCTAGCGGGGGGAATCTACAATGAGCAGTTCTTC	CASSSLAGGIYNEQFF
-	-	TRBV3-1	TRBJ2-7	TGTGCCAGCAGCCAAGCTGTCTACGAGCAGTACTTC	CASSQAVYEQYF
-	-	TRBV20-1	TRBJ2-7	TGCAGTGCTAGCTTCGGGAGCTCCTACGAGCAGTACTTC	CSASFGSSYEQYF
-	-	TRBV2	TRBJ2-7	TGTGCCAGCAAGACAGACAACTACGAGCAGTACTTC	CASKTDNYEQYF
TRBD2	-	TRBV3-1	TRBJ2-7	TGTGCCAGCAGCCAAGAACTAGCGGGGGCTATCAGCTCCTACGAGCAGTACTTC	CASSQELAGAISSYEQYF
-	few	TRBV12-3/TRBV12-4	TRBJ2-2	TGTGCCAGCAGAAATGACAGGAACACCGGGGAGCTGTTTTTT	CASRNDRNTGELFF
-	-	TRBV20-1	TRBJ2-3	TGCAGTGCTATCGGGGGCACAGATACGCAGTATTTT	CSAIGGTDTQYF
-	few	TRBV5-1	TRBJ2-3	TGCGCCAGCAGCCCCAGAGGACTATCCGGTGGGTGGGATACGCAGTATTTT	CASSPRGLSGGWDTQYF
-	-	TRBV25-1	TRBJ2-1	TGTGCCAGCAGTATAGGGGCCCGTCATGAGCAGTTCTTC	CASSIGARHEQFF
-	-	TRBV11-3	TRBJ2-2	TGTGCCAGCAGCTTGGAGCTCTCCTCGAACACCTGGGAGCTGTTTTTT	CASSLELSSNTWELFF
-	-	TRBV27	TRBJ2-5	TGTGCCAGCAGTTTATATGGCCGAACTAGCTCGGAGACCCAGTACTTC	CASSLYGRTSSETQYF
-	few	TRBV25-1	TRBJ2-2	TGTGCCAGCAGAGGGGTGACCGGCGGGGAGCTGTTTTTT	CASRGVTGGELFF
TRBD2	few	TRBV7-2	TRBJ2-3	TGTGCCAGCAGCTCACTAGCGGGGGCTAGCACAGATACGCAGTATTTT	CASSSLAGASTDTQYF
-	-	TRBV20-1	TRBJ2-3	TGCAGTGCTAGAGATCTGTCCAGGGACACAGATACGCAGTATTTT	CSARDLSRDTDTQYF
-	-	TRBV12-3/TRBV12-4	TRBJ1-1	TGTGCCGGGGGGCACACTAACACTGAAGCTTTCTTT	CAGGHTNTEAFF
TRBD1	-	TRBV19	TRBJ2-5	TGTGCCAGTAGCTTGGGGACAGGGGAAGGGACCCAGTACTTC	CASSLGTGEGTQYF
-	-	TRBV4-1	TRBJ2-2	TGCGCCAGCAGCCAAGTACGCCTGACCACCGTGGCGAACACCGGGGAGCTGTTTTTT	CASSQVRLTTVANTGELFF
TRBD1	-	TRBV28	TRBJ2-5	TGTGCCAGTTGTGGACAGGGCCCCATCAGTGGAAGGGAGACCCAGTACTTC	CASCGQGPISGRETQYF
TRBD1	-	TRBV20-1	TRBJ2-1	TGCTGTGCTAGAGATGCGGGACAGGGGTATTACAATGAGCAGTTCTTC	CCARDAGQGYYNEQFF
TRBD1	few	TRBV6-2/TRBV6-3	TRBJ2-1	TGTGCCAGCAGTTACCCAAGGACAGGGCTAAGGGATGAGCAGTTCTTC	CASSYPRTGLRDEQFF
-	many	TRBV18	TRBJ2-3	TGTGCCAGCTCACCCAGCGCAGGGTTGACAGATACGCAGTATTTT	CASSPSAGLTDTQYF
TRBD2	few	TRBV28	TRBJ2-5	TGTGCCAGCAGTTTATGGGGACTAGGGGAGACCCAGTACTTC	CASSLWGLGETQYF
-	many	TRBV6-2/TRBV6-3	TRBJ2-3	TGTGCCAGCAGTTTTGAGGGTTCCAGGGCGAGGGGTACGCAGTATTTT	CASSFEGSRARGTQYF
TRBD1	few	TRBV20-1	TRBJ2-7	TGCAGTGCTACACACGGGGCAGGGGGGTACTTC	CSATHGAGGYF